The rows below give T cell receptor beta chains drawn from one sample of a study of blood T cells in healthy people across ages. One entry per CDR3 protein results from TCRdb running MiXCR on the 5' RACE reads. The sample consists of fewer than 800,000 distinct CDR3 sequences, less than 40% of them appearing once. The material sequenced was blood. The receptors were sampled from an elderly woman in good health. CDR3s include the opening cysteine and the closing phenylalanine or tryptophan. The order of the fields is J gene, D gene, V gene, clone size, CDR3 protein, CDR3 DNA. A D gene is named only where the DNA matches it firmly. Part of the rows lack a size; the others show once, few, many or a class for expanded clones.

J gene: TRBJ1-5
D gene: .
V gene: TRBV7-9
clone size: many
CDR3 protein: CASSLGGPANQPQHF
CDR3 DNA: TGTGCCAGCAGCTTAGGAGGCCCGGCGAATCAGCCCCAGCATTTT

J gene: TRBJ2-5
D gene: .
V gene: TRBV20-1
clone size: many
CDR3 protein: CSAAIPRTETQYF
CDR3 DNA: TGCAGTGCTGCAATCCCCCGTACAGAGACCCAGTACTTC

J gene: TRBJ2-7
D gene: .
V gene: TRBV29-1
clone size: many
CDR3 protein: CSVSFSGEQYF
CDR3 DNA: TGCAGCGTTAGTTTTAGCGGCGAGCAGTACTTC

J gene: TRBJ2-7
D gene: TRBD2
V gene: TRBV18
clone size: many
CDR3 protein: CASSPSRLAGVPSYEQYF
CDR3 DNA: TGTGCCAGCTCACCATCCCGGCTAGCGGGGGTTCCTTCCTACGAGCAGTACTTC

J gene: TRBJ2-7
D gene: TRBD1
V gene: TRBV28
clone size: few
CDR3 protein: CASSSGGPSYEQYF
CDR3 DNA: TGTGCCAGCAGTTCAGGGGGTCCCTCCTACGAGCAGTACTTC

J gene: TRBJ2-7
D gene: TRBD2
V gene: TRBV20-1
clone size: .
CDR3 protein: CSAPSGSGTFYEQYF
CDR3 DNA: TGCAGTGCTCCCTCGGGTAGCGGGACATTCTACGAGCAGTACTTC

J gene: TRBJ1-1
D gene: .
V gene: TRBV5-1
clone size: few
CDR3 protein: CASSSGRLMNTEAFF
CDR3 DNA: TGCGCCAGCAGCTCGGGCCGACTTATGAACACTGAAGCTTTCTTT

J gene: TRBJ2-1
D gene: .
V gene: TRBV20-1
clone size: .
CDR3 protein: CSAPQDGRNYNEQFF
CDR3 DNA: TGCAGTGCCCCACAGGACGGGCGCAACTACAATGAGCAGTTCTTC

J gene: TRBJ2-7
D gene: TRBD1
V gene: TRBV30
clone size: many
CDR3 protein: CAWSVQGADEQYF
CDR3 DNA: TGTGCCTGGAGTGTCCAGGGGGCTGACGAGCAGTACTTC

J gene: TRBJ2-3
D gene: .
V gene: TRBV6-1
clone size: many
CDR3 protein: CASSILTRGTDTQYF
CDR3 DNA: TGTGCCAGCAGTATACTGACAAGGGGAACGGATACGCAGTATTTT

J gene: TRBJ2-1
D gene: TRBD2
V gene: TRBV7-3
clone size: few
CDR3 protein: CANSSKRGGAVEQFF
CDR3 DNA: TGTGCCAACAGCTCGAAACGCGGGGGGGCCGTAGAGCAGTTCTTC

J gene: TRBJ2-6
D gene: TRBD2
V gene: TRBV9
clone size: many
CDR3 protein: CASSLPGGLAAGANVLTF
CDR3 DNA: TGTGCCAGCAGCCTCCCTGGGGGACTAGCAGCTGGGGCCAACGTCCTGACTTTC

J gene: TRBJ2-1
D gene: TRBD2
V gene: TRBV7-6
clone size: many
CDR3 protein: CASSPLAGGLGEQFF
CDR3 DNA: TGTGCCAGCAGCCCTCTAGCGGGGGGCCTTGGTGAGCAGTTCTTC

J gene: TRBJ1-2
D gene: .
V gene: TRBV3-1
clone size: .
CDR3 protein: CASSQDLGARYTF
CDR3 DNA: TGTGCCAGCAGCCAAGATCTAGGGGCCCGCTACACCTTC

J gene: TRBJ2-1
D gene: .
V gene: TRBV5-1
clone size: .
CDR3 protein: CASSIDNEQFF
CDR3 DNA: TGCGCCAGCAGCATAGACAATGAGCAGTTCTTC

J gene: TRBJ2-4
D gene: .
V gene: TRBV20-1
clone size: .
CDR3 protein: CSALLPSDKAKNIQYF
CDR3 DNA: TGCAGTGCTCTTCTTCCCTCCGATAAAGCCAAAAACATTCAGTACTTC

J gene: TRBJ2-1
D gene: TRBD2
V gene: TRBV4-1
clone size: few
CDR3 protein: CASSQVNMGLALGETQFF
CDR3 DNA: TGCGCCAGCAGCCAAGTTAATATGGGACTAGCATTGGGAGAGACCCAGTTCTTC

J gene: TRBJ1-5
D gene: .
V gene: TRBV20-1
clone size: few
CDR3 protein: CSARDDRNVNQPQHF
CDR3 DNA: TGCAGTGCTAGAGATGACAGGAACGTCAATCAGCCCCAGCATTTT

J gene: TRBJ1-6
D gene: .
V gene: TRBV20-1
clone size: few
CDR3 protein: CSARDENALDSSYNSPLHF
CDR3 DNA: TGCAGTGCTAGAGATGAAAATGCTTTGGACAGCTCCTATAATTCACCCCTCCACTTT

J gene: TRBJ1-4
D gene: .
V gene: TRBV20-1
clone size: .
CDR3 protein: CSASPAGQNEKRFF
CDR3 DNA: TGCAGTGCTAGTCCAGCAGGACAGAATGAAAAACGGTTTTTT

J gene: TRBJ1-6
D gene: .
V gene: TRBV3-1
clone size: .
CDR3 protein: CASSQVPETYNSPLHF
CDR3 DNA: TGTGCCAGCAGCCAAGTTCCTGAGACCTATAATTCACCCCTCCACTTT

J gene: TRBJ2-3
D gene: .
V gene: TRBV9
clone size: .
CDR3 protein: CASSVSSSRDTQYF
CDR3 DNA: TGTGCCAGCAGCGTTTCGTCTAGCAGAGATACGCAGTATTTT

J gene: TRBJ2-6
D gene: TRBD1
V gene: TRBV5-1
clone size: many
CDR3 protein: CASSGHSGTGPGANVLTF
CDR3 DNA: TGCGCCAGCAGCGGTCATTCCGGGACAGGGCCAGGGGCCAACGTCCTGACTTTC

J gene: TRBJ2-7
D gene: TRBD1
V gene: TRBV28
clone size: .
CDR3 protein: CASYQQGIYEQYF
CDR3 DNA: TGTGCCAGCTACCAACAGGGGATCTACGAGCAGTACTTC

J gene: TRBJ2-3
D gene: TRBD1
V gene: TRBV11-2
clone size: many
CDR3 protein: CASSITGDTDTQYF
CDR3 DNA: TGTGCCAGCAGCATTACAGGGGACACAGATACGCAGTATTTT

J gene: TRBJ2-2
D gene: .
V gene: TRBV4-3
clone size: few
CDR3 protein: CASSQDGWGSGELFF
CDR3 DNA: TGCGCCAGCAGCCAAGACGGGTGGGGGTCCGGGGAGCTGTTTTTT

J gene: TRBJ2-3
D gene: .
V gene: TRBV20-1
clone size: many
CDR3 protein: CSAIPPGRGPDTQYF
CDR3 DNA: TGCAGTGCTATCCCACCAGGGCGGGGGCCAGATACGCAGTATTTT

J gene: TRBJ2-6
D gene: TRBD2
V gene: TRBV7-3
clone size: many
CDR3 protein: CASSLTGLGLASSGANVLTF
CDR3 DNA: TGTGCCAGCAGCTTAACTGGTCTAGGACTAGCTAGCTCTGGGGCCAACGTCCTGACTTTC

J gene: TRBJ1-6
D gene: .
V gene: TRBV19
clone size: few
CDR3 protein: CASSQGKGSSSPLHF
CDR3 DNA: TGTGCCAGTAGTCAGGGGAAAGGGAGTAGTTCACCCCTCCACTTT

J gene: TRBJ1-1
D gene: .
V gene: TRBV7-2
clone size: .
CDR3 protein: CANSLTKGSTEAFF
CDR3 DNA: TGTGCCAACAGCTTAACGAAGGGGAGCACTGAAGCTTTCTTT

J gene: TRBJ1-2
D gene: .
V gene: TRBV4-2
clone size: few
CDR3 protein: CASSQIYSGENYGYTF
CDR3 DNA: TGTGCCAGCAGCCAAATCTATAGCGGAGAGAACTATGGCTACACCTTC

J gene: TRBJ1-5
D gene: .
V gene: TRBV30
clone size: many
CDR3 protein: CAWSPAGNQPQHF
CDR3 DNA: TGTGCCTGGAGTCCAGCAGGTAATCAGCCCCAGCATTTT

J gene: TRBJ1-5
D gene: .
V gene: TRBV6-2/TRBV6-3
clone size: many
CDR3 protein: CASIRAGGNQPQHF
CDR3 DNA: TGTGCCAGCATCAGGGCAGGGGGCAATCAGCCCCAGCATTTT

J gene: TRBJ2-3
D gene: TRBD2
V gene: TRBV6-2/TRBV6-3
clone size: many
CDR3 protein: CASSYTLSGGRFTDTQYF
CDR3 DNA: TGTGCCAGCAGTTACACCTTGAGCGGGGGCCGTTTCACAGATACGCAGTATTTT

J gene: TRBJ2-7
D gene: TRBD1
V gene: TRBV5-1
clone size: many
CDR3 protein: CASSLSSRDRVGSYEQYF
CDR3 DNA: TGCGCCAGCAGCTTATCCTCCCGGGACAGGGTTGGGTCCTACGAGCAGTACTTC

J gene: TRBJ1-2
D gene: .
V gene: TRBV19
clone size: many
CDR3 protein: CASSITGPNYGYTF
CDR3 DNA: TGTGCCAGTAGTATCACGGGCCCCAACTATGGCTACACCTTC

J gene: TRBJ2-3
D gene: .
V gene: TRBV5-1
clone size: many
CDR3 protein: CASSFTPGDLRTDTQYF
CDR3 DNA: TGCGCCAGCAGCTTTACACCAGGGGACCTCCGCACAGATACGCAGTATTTT

J gene: TRBJ2-7
D gene: .
V gene: TRBV18
clone size: many
CDR3 protein: CASSQGRGSGYEQYF
CDR3 DNA: TGTGCCAGCTCACAGGGAAGAGGGTCGGGCTACGAGCAGTACTTC

J gene: TRBJ2-7
D gene: .
V gene: TRBV18
clone size: many
CDR3 protein: CASSPLGDSAYEQYF
CDR3 DNA: TGTGCCAGCTCACCACTGGGGGACTCGGCCTACGAGCAGTACTTC

J gene: TRBJ2-7
D gene: TRBD2
V gene: TRBV20-1
clone size: .
CDR3 protein: CSARERGGGEQYF
CDR3 DNA: TGCAGTGCTAGAGAGCGGGGGGGCGGTGAGCAGTACTTC

J gene: TRBJ1-1
D gene: .
V gene: TRBV6-1
clone size: .
CDR3 protein: CASSEGRVMNTEAFF
CDR3 DNA: TGTGCCAGCAGTGAAGGCAGAGTCATGAACACTGAAGCTTTCTTT

J gene: TRBJ1-2
D gene: .
V gene: TRBV6-5
clone size: many
CDR3 protein: CASREAGQFYGYTF
CDR3 DNA: TGTGCCAGCAGAGAAGCCGGACAGTTCTATGGCTACACCTTC

J gene: TRBJ2-7
D gene: .
V gene: TRBV12-3/TRBV12-4
clone size: many
CDR3 protein: CASSFLGNEQYF
CDR3 DNA: TGTGCCAGCAGTTTTCTAGGGAACGAGCAGTACTTC

J gene: TRBJ2-1
D gene: .
V gene: TRBV11-1
clone size: many
CDR3 protein: CASSPGAGGLYNEQFF
CDR3 DNA: TGTGCCAGCAGCCCCGGGGCAGGGGGACTTTACAATGAGCAGTTCTTC

J gene: TRBJ2-3
D gene: .
V gene: TRBV7-9
clone size: many
CDR3 protein: CASSPWGSGTDTQYF
CDR3 DNA: TGTGCCAGCAGCCCCTGGGGTAGCGGCACAGATACGCAGTATTTT

J gene: TRBJ2-3
D gene: TRBD2
V gene: TRBV20-1
clone size: many
CDR3 protein: CSATGGATDTQYF
CDR3 DNA: TGCAGTGCTACCGGGGGGGCCACAGATACGCAGTATTTT

J gene: TRBJ2-5
D gene: TRBD2
V gene: TRBV12-3/TRBV12-4
clone size: .
CDR3 protein: CASSPTGRGGGETQYF
CDR3 DNA: TGTGCCAGCAGTCCCACCGGGAGGGGTGGAGGAGAGACCCAGTACTTC

J gene: TRBJ2-7
D gene: TRBD2
V gene: TRBV7-3
clone size: many
CDR3 protein: CASSPTGTSLPYEQYF
CDR3 DNA: TGTGCCAGCAGCCCCACCGGGACTAGCCTCCCCTACGAGCAGTACTTC

J gene: TRBJ1-1
D gene: .
V gene: TRBV5-6
clone size: few
CDR3 protein: CASSLEAFTEAFF
CDR3 DNA: TGTGCCAGCAGCTTAGAGGCGTTTACTGAAGCTTTCTTT

J gene: TRBJ2-1
D gene: .
V gene: TRBV30
clone size: many
CDR3 protein: CAWSGTNEQFF
CDR3 DNA: TGTGCCTGGAGTGGGACTAACGAGCAGTTCTTC

J gene: TRBJ1-1
D gene: .
V gene: TRBV30
clone size: few
CDR3 protein: CAWSDTGPRGAFF
CDR3 DNA: TGTGCCTGGAGTGACACAGGGCCGAGAGGAGCTTTCTTT

J gene: TRBJ2-3
D gene: .
V gene: TRBV19
clone size: many
CDR3 protein: CASRSRLPTDTQYF
CDR3 DNA: TGTGCCAGTAGAAGTAGGCTTCCCACAGATACGCAGTATTTT

J gene: TRBJ2-7
D gene: .
V gene: TRBV10-3
clone size: .
CDR3 protein: CAISEFQAGYEQYF
CDR3 DNA: TGTGCCATCAGTGAGTTTCAGGCCGGCTACGAGCAGTACTTC

J gene: TRBJ1-5
D gene: .
V gene: TRBV6-5
clone size: many
CDR3 protein: CASSYLGNQPQHF
CDR3 DNA: TGTGCCAGCAGTTATCTCGGGAACCAGCCCCAGCATTTT

J gene: TRBJ2-1
D gene: TRBD2
V gene: TRBV28
clone size: .
CDR3 protein: CASSPLGLAGTSPYNEQFF
CDR3 DNA: TGTGCCAGCAGTCCCCTAGGTTTAGCGGGTACGAGCCCCTACAATGAGCAGTTCTTC

J gene: TRBJ1-6
D gene: .
V gene: TRBV12-3/TRBV12-4
clone size: few
CDR3 protein: CASSLAGRVGSPLHF
CDR3 DNA: TGTGCCAGCAGTTTAGCCGGCAGGGTCGGTTCACCCCTCCACTTT

J gene: TRBJ2-7
D gene: TRBD1
V gene: TRBV5-6
clone size: few
CDR3 protein: CASSFKGQGFDNEQYF
CDR3 DNA: TGTGCCAGCAGCTTTAAAGGACAGGGGTTCGACAATGAGCAGTACTTC

J gene: TRBJ2-6
D gene: .
V gene: TRBV15
clone size: many
CDR3 protein: CATSRDLGSGANVLTF
CDR3 DNA: TGTGCCACCAGCAGAGATCTTGGCTCGGGGGCCAACGTCCTGACTTTC

J gene: TRBJ2-7
D gene: .
V gene: TRBV7-8
clone size: many
CDR3 protein: CASSRGRDDYEQYF
CDR3 DNA: TGTGCCAGCAGCCGCGGACGGGACGACTACGAGCAGTACTTC